This T cell receptor beta chain was identified during a study of identical twins. Per germline, CDR1 SQVTM and CDR2 ANQGSEA. V shed 4 bases, J shed 3 bases, and the junction held 9 bases outside the gene matches. This CDR3 comprises 15 residues. Template switching (which added a universal primer site) was used, and cDNA carried unique molecular identifiers. TCRdb independently ran MiXCR on the 5' RACE reads; one entry per CDR3 protein. Of under 900,000 distinct CDR3 sequences listed, 12% are singletons. Overall study results and limits: An excess of low generation probability was shown by twin-shared out-of-frame alpha sequences.

A remark on this clonotype: The target antigen is unknown.

The same sample was also studied in work on yellow fever vaccine responses in identical twins.

The rearrangement joins TRBV29-1 to TRBJ1-5; 7 nucleotides match TRBD1. The clonotype originates from a woman aged 18-29 years in good health. Sample: PBMCs. For the CDR3, the DNA is TGCAGCGTTGTCAAGGACAGGCTAATCAATCAGCCCCAGCATTTT. Amino acids: CSVVKDRLINQPQHF.